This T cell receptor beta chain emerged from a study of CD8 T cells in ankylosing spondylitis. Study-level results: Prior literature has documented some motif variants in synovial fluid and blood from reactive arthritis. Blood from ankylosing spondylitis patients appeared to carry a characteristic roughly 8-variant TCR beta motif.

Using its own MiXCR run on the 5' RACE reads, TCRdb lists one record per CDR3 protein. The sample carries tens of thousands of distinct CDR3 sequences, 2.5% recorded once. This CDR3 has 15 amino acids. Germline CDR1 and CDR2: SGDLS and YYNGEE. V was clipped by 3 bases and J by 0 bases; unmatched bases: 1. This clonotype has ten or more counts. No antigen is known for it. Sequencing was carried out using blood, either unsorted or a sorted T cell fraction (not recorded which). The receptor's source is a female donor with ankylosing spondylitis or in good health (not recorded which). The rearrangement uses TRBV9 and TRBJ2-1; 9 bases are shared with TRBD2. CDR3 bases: TGTGCCAGCAGCGATAGCGGGAGCTCCTACAATGAGCAGTTCTTC. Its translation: CASSDSGSSYNEQFF. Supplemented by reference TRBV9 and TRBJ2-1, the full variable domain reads DSGVTQTPKHLITATGQRVTLRCSPRSGDLSVYWYQQSLDQGLQFLIQYYNGEERAKGNILERFSAQQFPDLHSELNLSSLELGDSALYFCASSDSGSSYNEQFFGPGTRLTVL.